This TCR beta chain was found in a study of T-cell reconstitution after alpha-beta-depleted transplantation in children. Germline loops: CDR1 LGHNA, CDR2 YNFKEQ. V shed 0 bases and J shed 2 bases, with 13 bases lying between them. The CDR3 contains 16 residues. This clonotype has just a few counts. The authors prepared the TCRbeta library with unique molecular identifiers. TCRdb ran MiXCR on the PCR reads and lists one entry per CDR3 protein. The table lists more than 200,000 distinct CDR3 sequences, over 20% of them singletons. The J gene is TRBJ2-5, the V gene TRBV4-2; the D is unclear. The input for sequencing was PBMCs, taken before TCRalphabeta/CD19-depleted stem cell transplant. The origin of this receptor is a girl aged 2-9 years with Fanconi anemia, due to receive a stem cell transplant. The CDR3 DNA is TGTGCCAGCAGCCAAGATCTCTTTGGATCTCAAGAGACCCAGTACTTC. This codes for CASSQDLFGSQETQYF.